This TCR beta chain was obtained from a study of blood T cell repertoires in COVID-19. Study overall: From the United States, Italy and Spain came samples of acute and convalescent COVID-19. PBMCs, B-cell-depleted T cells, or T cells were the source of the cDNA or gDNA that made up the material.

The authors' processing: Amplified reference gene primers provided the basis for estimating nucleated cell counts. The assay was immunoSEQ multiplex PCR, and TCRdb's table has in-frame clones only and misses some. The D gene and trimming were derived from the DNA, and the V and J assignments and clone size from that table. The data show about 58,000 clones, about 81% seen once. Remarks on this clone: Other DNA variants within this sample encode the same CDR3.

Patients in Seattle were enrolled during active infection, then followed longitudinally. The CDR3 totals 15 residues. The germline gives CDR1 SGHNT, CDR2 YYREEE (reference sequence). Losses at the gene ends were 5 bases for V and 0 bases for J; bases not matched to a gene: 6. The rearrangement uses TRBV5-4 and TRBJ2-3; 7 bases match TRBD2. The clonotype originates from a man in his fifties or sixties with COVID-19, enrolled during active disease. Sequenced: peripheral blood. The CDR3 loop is CASRDQRGSTDTQYF. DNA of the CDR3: TGTGCCAGCAGGGACCAGCGGGGAAGCACAGATACGCAGTATTTT.